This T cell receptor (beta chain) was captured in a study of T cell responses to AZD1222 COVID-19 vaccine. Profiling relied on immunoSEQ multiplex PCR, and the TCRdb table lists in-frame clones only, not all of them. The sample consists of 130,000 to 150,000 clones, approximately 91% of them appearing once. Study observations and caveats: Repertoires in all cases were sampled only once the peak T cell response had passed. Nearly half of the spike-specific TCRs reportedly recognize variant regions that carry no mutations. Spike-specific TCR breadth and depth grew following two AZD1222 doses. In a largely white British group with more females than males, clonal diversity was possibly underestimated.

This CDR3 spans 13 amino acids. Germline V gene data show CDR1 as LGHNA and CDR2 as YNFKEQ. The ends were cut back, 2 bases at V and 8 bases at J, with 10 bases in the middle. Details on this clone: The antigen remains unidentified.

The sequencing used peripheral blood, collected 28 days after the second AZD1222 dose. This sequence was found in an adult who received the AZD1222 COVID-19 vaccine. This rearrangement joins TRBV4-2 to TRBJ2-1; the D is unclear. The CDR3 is CASSQLDWDEQFF. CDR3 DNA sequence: TGTGCCAGCAGCCAACTTGACTGGGATGAGCAGTTCTTC.